Given below is one TCR beta chain in context. Its antigen remains unidentified. This sample was taken from a study of Ad26.COV2.S vaccination and SARS-CoV-2 variants. Treatment noted: over 15 received Ad26.COV2.S at low or high dose, single or two shots; about 5 received placebo; per-sample allocation not given. Day 63 after the first vaccine or placebo injection was the time point for sampling. CDR1 is MGHRA and CDR2 is YSYEKL in the germline V gene. Trimming shortened V by 3 bases and J by 0 bases, and 18 bases separated the two germline ends. The CDR3 has 18 amino acids. Sequenced by immunoSEQ multiplex PCR; TCRdb stores in-frame clones only, minus some. The table lists some 390,000 clones, approximately 90% of them singletons. Study-level points and caveats: Spike-specific responses of CD8+ and CD4+ T cells were reported to display substantial breadth after vaccination.

This chain links TRBV4-1 with TRBJ2-1, with D possibly matching TRBD1 (6 bases). The clonotype originates from a person between 18 and 60 years old who received the Ad26.COV2.S COVID-19 vaccine or a placebo. The source was peripheral blood, collected in a trial of Ad26.COV2.S vaccine versus placebo. Here the CDR3 reads CASSHQPRGPSSYNEQFF. The DNA of the CDR3 is TGCGCCAGCAGCCACCAACCCAGGGGCCCTTCCTCCTACAATGAGCAGTTCTTC.